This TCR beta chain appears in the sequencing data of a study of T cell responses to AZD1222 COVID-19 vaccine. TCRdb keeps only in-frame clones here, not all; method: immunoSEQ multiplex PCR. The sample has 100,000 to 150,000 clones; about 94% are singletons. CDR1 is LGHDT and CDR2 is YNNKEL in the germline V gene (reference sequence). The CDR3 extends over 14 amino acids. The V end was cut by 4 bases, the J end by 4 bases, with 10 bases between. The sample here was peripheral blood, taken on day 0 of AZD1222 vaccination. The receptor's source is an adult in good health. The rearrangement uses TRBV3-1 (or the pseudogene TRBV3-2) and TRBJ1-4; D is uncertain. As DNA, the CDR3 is TGTGCCAGCAGCCTTGCAGCAGTTAATGAAAAACTGTTTTTT. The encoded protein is CASSLAAVNEKLFF.